This T cell receptor (beta chain) was sequenced for a study of T-cell reconstitution after alpha-beta-depleted transplantation in children. This clonotype was seen many times. Unique molecular identifiers featured in how the TCRbeta library was prepared. One entry per CDR3 protein, called by TCRdb with MiXCR from the PCR reads. Of under 140,000 distinct CDR3 sequences in the sample, approximately 10% were seen once. The sequencing here drew on PBMCs from the stem cell graft donor, taken from the stem cell graft. The receptor was derived from a human donor who donated a stem cell graft to a child with acute lymphoblastic leukemia.

Here the CDR3 DNA reads TGTGCCAGCAGCTTGGCCGGGACGTCCTCCTACGAGCAGTACTTC. Encoded protein: CASSLAGTSSYEQYF. The chain is built from TRBV7-2 and TRBJ2-7; tentatively, D is TRBD1 or TRBD2 (5 bases each). Trimming removed 3 bases from V and 0 bases from J, with 12 bases in between. From germline, CDR1 is SGHTA and CDR2 FQGNSA. There are 15 residues in the CDR3.